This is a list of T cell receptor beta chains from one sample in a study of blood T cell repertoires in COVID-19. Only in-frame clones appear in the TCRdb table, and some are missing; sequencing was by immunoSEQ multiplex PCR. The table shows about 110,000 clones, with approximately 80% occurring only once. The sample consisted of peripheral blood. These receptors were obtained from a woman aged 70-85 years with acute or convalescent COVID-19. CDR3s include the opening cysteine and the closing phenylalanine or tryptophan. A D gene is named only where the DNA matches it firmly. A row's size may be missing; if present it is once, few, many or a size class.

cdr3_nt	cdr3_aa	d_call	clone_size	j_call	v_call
TGCGCCAGCAGCTTGGTGGTAACAGTCGGCGCAGATACGCAGTATTTT	CASSLVVTVGADTQYF	NA	NA	TRBJ2-3	TRBV5-1
TGTGCCAGCAGTTTACCGGGGGATAACTATGGCTACACCTTC	CASSLPGDNYGYTF	NA	NA	TRBJ1-2	TRBV28
TGCGCCAGCAGCCGGACAGGGGGGAGAGATACGCAGTATTTT	CASSRTGGRDTQYF	TRBD1	NA	TRBJ2-3	TRBV5-1
TGTGCCAGCAGCTTAGGTGATAGCGGGAGGGCCGGGGAGCTGTTTTTT	CASSLGDSGRAGELFF	TRBD2	NA	TRBJ2-2	TRBV7-2
TGTGCCAGCAGACCAGGGACAGGGGACAATGAGCAGTTCTTC	CASRPGTGDNEQFF	TRBD1	NA	TRBJ2-1	TRBV7-8
TGTGCCAGCAGTTACTCATCAGGGACAGGGCATGGGCCCCTCCACTTT	CASSYSSGTGHGPLHF	TRBD1	NA	TRBJ1-6	TRBV6-5
TGTGCCAGTAGTATGGAACAGGGGGCCACAGATACGCAGTATTTT	CASSMEQGATDTQYF	TRBD1	NA	TRBJ2-3	TRBV19
TGTGCCAGCAGCTTAGAAGTAGGGGGCGCGATCGGGGAGCTGTTTTTT	CASSLEVGGAIGELFF	TRBD1	NA	TRBJ2-2	TRBV11-2
TGTGCCACCAGTGATTCTCGGGGACAGGGCCATCAGCCCCAGCATTTT	CATSDSRGQGHQPQHF	TRBD1	few	TRBJ1-5	TRBV24-1
TGTGCCAGCTCACCAAGGGGGGGGGTAACTGAAGCTTTCTTT	CASSPRGGVTEAFF	NA	NA	TRBJ1-1	TRBV18
TGTGCCAGCAGTTTACTTAATTCACCCCTCCACTTT	CASSLLNSPLHF	NA	few	TRBJ1-6	TRBV28
TGTGCCAGCAGAAAGACAAGGGGCCTCTCTTATGGCTACACCTTC	CASRKTRGLSYGYTF	NA	NA	TRBJ1-2	TRBV28
TGTGCCAGCGGGGTTCAGACAGGGCGCGATGGCTACACCTTC	CASGVQTGRDGYTF	TRBD1	once	TRBJ1-2	TRBV27
TGTGCCAGCAGTGAGGCAGGGTACTATGGCTACACCTTC	CASSEAGYYGYTF	NA	NA	TRBJ1-2	TRBV6-1
TGTGCCAGCAGCTTAGGGGGACTAGCCTTCAATGAGCAGTTCTTC	CASSLGGLAFNEQFF	TRBD2	NA	TRBJ2-1	TRBV11-3
TGTGCCAGCAGTTTTAGCGGGAGGGTGGTATACAATGAGCAGTTCTTC	CASSFSGRVVYNEQFF	TRBD2	NA	TRBJ2-1	TRBV28
TGCGCCAGCAGCCAAGATCTAAGGGGCCTAAATCAGCCCCAGCATTTT	CASSQDLRGLNQPQHF	NA	once	TRBJ1-5	TRBV4-1
TGTGCTAGCAGCTTAGGGGTAATGATAGTGATCCGGGAGCCTAACTTT	CASSLGVMIVIREPNF	NA	NA	TRBJ1-1	TRBV7-7
TGTGCCAGCAGCCCCCGAGGTGTCCCCCCGGTCTACGAGCAGTACTTC	CASSPRGVPPVYEQYF	NA	NA	TRBJ2-7	TRBV9
TGTGCCAGCAGCCTCCGGGACAGCCGTGGCTACACCTTC	CASSLRDSRGYTF	TRBD1	few	TRBJ1-2	TRBV12-3/TRBV12-4
TGTGCCAGCAGTTCAGGACAGGGGGCTGGCTCACCCCTCCACTTT	CASSSGQGAGSPLHF	TRBD1	NA	TRBJ1-6	TRBV5-5
TGTGCCAGTCAAACCAGCAGGGGGACTGGAAACACCATATATTTT	CASQTSRGTGNTIYF	TRBD1	NA	TRBJ1-3	TRBV11-2
TGTGCCAGCAGCCAACTTCCAGTGAACACTGAAGCTTTCTTT	CASSQLPVNTEAFF	NA	NA	TRBJ1-1	TRBV3-1/TRBV3-2
TGTGCCAGCACCGCTTCGACTAGCGGAGTTCGAGAGTTGCACTCCTACAATGAGCAGTTCTTC	CASTASTSGVRELHSYNEQFF	TRBD2	NA	TRBJ2-1	TRBV14
TGTGCCAGCAGCCAAGTTAGCGGGAGGAGCTCCTACGAGCAGTACTTC	CASSQVSGRSSYEQYF	TRBD2	NA	TRBJ2-7	TRBV4-2
TGTGCCAGCAGCCGACGTGGGGGGAGCTACGAGCAGTACTTC	CASSRRGGSYEQYF	NA	NA	TRBJ2-7	TRBV6-5
TGTGCCATCAGTGAGTCGACAGCGTATAATTCACCCCTCCACTTT	CAISESTAYNSPLHF	NA	NA	TRBJ1-6	TRBV10-3
TGTGCCAGCTCACACGACAGGGGTTCTGGAAACACCATATATTTT	CASSHDRGSGNTIYF	TRBD1	NA	TRBJ1-3	TRBV18
TGTGCCAGTGCTGACAGGGCCAATAATTCACCCCTCCACTTT	CASADRANNSPLHF	TRBD1	NA	TRBJ1-6	TRBV19
TGTGCCAGCAGTTACAAACAGGGGGCGAGGACTGAAGCTTTCTTT	CASSYKQGARTEAFF	TRBD1	few	TRBJ1-1	TRBV6-5
TGTGCCAGCAGCACGACAGGGGGTCGTTATGAGCAGTTCTTC	CASSTTGGRYEQFF	NA	NA	TRBJ2-1	TRBV21-1
TGCGCCAGCAGCCCGGGGGGCGGTGGAACTGAAGCTTTCTTT	CASSPGGGGTEAFF	NA	NA	TRBJ1-1	TRBV4-1
TGTGCCAGCAGCGTAGATTCGGGGTATCGGGATACGCAGTATTTT	CASSVDSGYRDTQYF	NA	once	TRBJ2-3	TRBV9
TGTGCCAGCAGCGACGAGCGGGGGGGCCAAGAGACCCAGTACTTC	CASSDERGGQETQYF	TRBD2	once	TRBJ2-5	TRBV5-5
TGTGCCAGCAGCGAGGTGGACAATGAGCAGTTCTTC	CASSEVDNEQFF	NA	NA	TRBJ2-1	TRBV6-5
TGTGCCATCAGTGAGCCGAAATTGAAGGGGCTTCGTTCACCCCTCCACTTT	CAISEPKLKGLRSPLHF	NA	NA	TRBJ1-6	TRBV10-3
TGTGCCAGCAATTACAGGGCCTCCTATAATTCACCCCTCCACTTT	CASNYRASYNSPLHF	NA	few	TRBJ1-6	TRBV28
TGTGCCAGCAGTTCCTCGGACAAGACGAATGAGCAGTTCTTC	CASSSSDKTNEQFF	NA	NA	TRBJ2-1	TRBV6-6
TGTGCCACCAGACCGGGACAGAGTAATAATTCACCCCTCCACTTT	CATRPGQSNNSPLHF	TRBD1	NA	TRBJ1-6	TRBV28
TGCGCCAGCAGCTTGGCTAGCGGGGGGAAGGATACGCAGTATTTT	CASSLASGGKDTQYF	TRBD2	once	TRBJ2-3	TRBV5-1
TGTGCCAGCAGCTTGGCCGGGACAGGGGGTTTTGAAGCTTTCTTT	CASSLAGTGGFEAFF	TRBD1	NA	TRBJ1-1	TRBV5-8
TGTGCCAGCAGCCAAGACAGGGATGTGGAGACCCAGTACTTC	CASSQDRDVETQYF	TRBD1	NA	TRBJ2-5	TRBV27
TGTGCCAGCAGTTTGGACAGGGCCCCAGCGAGCACTGAAGCTTTCTTT	CASSLDRAPASTEAFF	TRBD1	once	TRBJ1-1	TRBV28
TGTGCCACCAGTGACCCGGGACAGGGAAGAGAGACCCAGTACTTC	CATSDPGQGRETQYF	TRBD1	NA	TRBJ2-5	TRBV24-1
TGTGCCAGCAGTTACTCCAGCAGGGGCGTCAACACTGAAGCTTTCTTT	CASSYSSRGVNTEAFF	NA	NA	TRBJ1-1	TRBV6-2/TRBV6-3
TGTGCCAGTAGTATGAATAGACCCGGGACAGCAAATGGCTACACCTTC	CASSMNRPGTANGYTF	TRBD1	few	TRBJ1-2	TRBV19